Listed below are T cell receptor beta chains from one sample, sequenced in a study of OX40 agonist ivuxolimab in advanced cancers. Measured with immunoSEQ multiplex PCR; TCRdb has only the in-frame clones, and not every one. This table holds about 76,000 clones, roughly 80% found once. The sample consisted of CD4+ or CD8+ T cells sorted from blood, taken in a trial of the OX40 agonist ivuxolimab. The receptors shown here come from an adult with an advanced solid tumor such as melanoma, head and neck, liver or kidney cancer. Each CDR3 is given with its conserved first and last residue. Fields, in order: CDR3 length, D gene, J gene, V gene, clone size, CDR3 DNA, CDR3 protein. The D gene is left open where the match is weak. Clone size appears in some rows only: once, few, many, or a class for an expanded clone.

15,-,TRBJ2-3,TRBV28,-,TGTGCCAGCAGTTTAACTCTACAGGGAACAGTCACGCAGTATTTT,CASSLTLQGTVTQYF
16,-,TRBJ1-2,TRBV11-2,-,TGTGCCAGCAGCTTAAGTAACAGCCTAGAGGACTATGGCTACACCTTC,CASSLSNSLEDYGYTF
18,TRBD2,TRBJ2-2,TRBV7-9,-,TGTGCCAGCAGCTTAGTTCTCTTAGGGAGGGAAAACACCGGGGAGCTGTTTTTT,CASSLVLLGRENTGELFF
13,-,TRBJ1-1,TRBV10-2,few,TGCGCCAGCCGTTTAACGGGGGACACTGAAGCTTTCTTT,CASRLTGDTEAFF
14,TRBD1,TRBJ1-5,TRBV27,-,TGTGCCAGCAGTTTCGGCAGGGGGAATCAGCCCCAGCATTTT,CASSFGRGNQPQHF
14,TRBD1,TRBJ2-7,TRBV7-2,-,TGTGCCAGCAGCTCGGACAGGGGGAAGTACGAGCAGTACTTC,CASSSDRGKYEQYF
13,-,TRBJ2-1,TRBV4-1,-,TGCGCCAGCAGTCGATCCGGGGCCCGTGAGCAGTTCTTC,CASSRSGAREQFF
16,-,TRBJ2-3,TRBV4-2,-,TGTGCCAGCAGCCAAATCGGCGGGGAAAACACAGATACGCAGTATTTT,CASSQIGGENTDTQYF
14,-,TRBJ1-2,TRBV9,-,TGTGCCAGCAGCGTAGGCGGGAGTTTGGGTGGCTACACCTTC,CASSVGGSLGGYTF
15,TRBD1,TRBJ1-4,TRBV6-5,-,TGTGCCAGCAGCCCGGGGACAGTCAGAAATGAAAAACTGTTTTTT,CASSPGTVRNEKLFF
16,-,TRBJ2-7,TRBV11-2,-,TGTGCCAGCAGCTTGCGGACGACTGGGGCCCTCGCCGAGCAGTACTTC,CASSLRTTGALAEQYF
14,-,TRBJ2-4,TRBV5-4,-,TGTGCCAGCAGCTTGGGCAGGGCAGAAAACATTCAGTACTTC,CASSLGRAENIQYF
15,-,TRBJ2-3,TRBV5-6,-,TGTGCCAGCAGCATCCTGACTAGTGTGGGAGATACGCAGTATTTT,CASSILTSVGDTQYF
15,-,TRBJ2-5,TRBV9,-,TGTGCCAGCAGCGTAGGTGGCACGTCGCGAGAGACCCAGTACTTC,CASSVGGTSRETQYF
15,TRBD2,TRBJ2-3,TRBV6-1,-,TGTGCCAGCAGTGACGAGCGGGAGTTCACAGATACGCAGTATTTT,CASSDEREFTDTQYF
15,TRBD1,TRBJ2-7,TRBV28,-,TGTGCCAGCAGCTTCTCTGGGACAGGAGAACACGAGCAGTACTTC,CASSFSGTGEHEQYF
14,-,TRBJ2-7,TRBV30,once,TGTGCCTGGAAGCTAGAGCCTACCTCCTACGAGCAGTACTTC,CAWKLEPTSYEQYF
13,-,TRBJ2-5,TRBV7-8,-,TGTGCCAGCAGCTTGGAGCGTACGTCCCCCCAGTACTTC,CASSLERTSPQYF
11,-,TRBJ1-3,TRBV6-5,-,TGTGCCAGCTTCTCTGGAAACACCATATATTTT,CASFSGNTIYF
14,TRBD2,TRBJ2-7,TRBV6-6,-,TGTGCCAGCAGCCCTAGCGGAAGCTCCTACGAGCAGTACTTC,CASSPSGSSYEQYF
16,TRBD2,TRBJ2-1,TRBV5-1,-,TGCGCCAGCAGCCCGGGACTAGCGGGGGGGTCGAACGAGCAGTTCTTC,CASSPGLAGGSNEQFF
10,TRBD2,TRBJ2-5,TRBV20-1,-,TGCAGCGGGGGGGAGGAGACCCAGTACTTC,CSGGEETQYF
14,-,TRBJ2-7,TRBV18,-,TGTGCCAGCTCACCACGGAGGGAGACAAACGAGCAGTACTTC,CASSPRRETNEQYF
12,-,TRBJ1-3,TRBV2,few,TGTGCCAGCAGTGAAACCCCGGACACCATATATTTT,CASSETPDTIYF
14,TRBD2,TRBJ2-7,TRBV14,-,TGTGCCAGCAGCCCGGGACTAGACTCCTACGAGCAGTACTTC,CASSPGLDSYEQYF
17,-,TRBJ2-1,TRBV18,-,TGTGCCAGCTCACCGCGGATTAGCGGAGACTCCTACAATGAGCAGTTCTTC,CASSPRISGDSYNEQFF
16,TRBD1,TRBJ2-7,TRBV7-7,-,TGTGCTAGCAGCTTGTCGTGTCCAGGGGGCGGCTACGAGCAGTACTTC,CASSLSCPGGGYEQYF
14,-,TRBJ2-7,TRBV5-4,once,TGTGCCAGCAGCTTGGCCAGGGGACCCTACGAGCAGTACTTC,CASSLARGPYEQYF
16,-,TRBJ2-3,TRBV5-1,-,TGCGCCAGCAGCTTGGAAAGTTACGCAGGAAGGGATACGCAGTATTTT,CASSLESYAGRDTQYF
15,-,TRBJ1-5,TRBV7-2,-,TGTGCCAGCAGCTTGGGCGGACTCGGCGGTCAGCCCCAGCATTTT,CASSLGGLGGQPQHF
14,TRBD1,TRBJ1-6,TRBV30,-,TGTGCCTGCCTTGACGACAGGGTCTATTCACCCCTCCACTTT,CACLDDRVYSPLHF
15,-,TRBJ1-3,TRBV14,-,TGTGCCAGCAGCCAAGGGTTCGGATCCGGAAACACCATATATTTT,CASSQGFGSGNTIYF
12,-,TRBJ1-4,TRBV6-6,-,TGTGCCAGTGGGACTGTGGGTGAAAAACTGTTTTTT,CASGTVGEKLFF
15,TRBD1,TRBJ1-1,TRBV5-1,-,TGCGCCAGCAGCCTAATGGGACAGGGTGACACTGAAGCTTTCTTT,CASSLMGQGDTEAFF
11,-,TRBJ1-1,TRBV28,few,TGTGCCAGCAGTTTTTGGACTGAAGCTTTCTTT,CASSFWTEAFF
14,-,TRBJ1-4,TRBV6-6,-,TGTGCCAGCAGCTCCGGGGGGGCCTTTGAAAAACTGTTTTTT,CASSSGGAFEKLFF
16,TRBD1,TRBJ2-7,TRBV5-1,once,TGCGCCAGCAGCTTGGCCGCGGACAGGAGCTCCTACGAGCAGTACTTC,CASSLAADRSSYEQYF
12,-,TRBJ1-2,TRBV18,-,TGTGCCAGCTCCTCAAATAACTATGGCTACACCTTC,CASSSNNYGYTF
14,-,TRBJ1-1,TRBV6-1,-,TGTGCCAGCACTACGATCATCTACAACACTGAAGCTTTCTTT,CASTTIIYNTEAFF
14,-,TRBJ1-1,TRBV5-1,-,TGCGCCAGCAGCTTAGAGGGGAGGAACACTGAAGCTTTCTTT,CASSLEGRNTEAFF
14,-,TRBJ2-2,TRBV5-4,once,TGTGCCAGCAGCTTGTCCCGCTTTGACGGGGAGCTGTTTTTT,CASSLSRFDGELFF
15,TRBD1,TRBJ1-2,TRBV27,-,TGTGCCAGCAGCCCAGGCGGACAGGGCCGATATGGCTACACCTTC,CASSPGGQGRYGYTF
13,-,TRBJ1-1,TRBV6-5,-,TGTGCCAGCAGTTACTCGGAGGGTACGTACGCTTTCTTT,CASSYSEGTYAFF